Presented here are 15 T cell receptor beta chains from one specimen sequenced in a study of T cells after yellow fever vaccination. A single record per CDR3 protein comes from TCRdb applying MiXCR to the 5' RACE reads. The sample lists 250,000 to 350,000 distinct CDR3 sequences, less than 9.5% occurring once. Sample: CD4+ T cells sorted from PBMCs, taken 5 days after the yellow fever booster vaccination. These receptors were collected from a man aged 18 to 29 who received the YFV17D yellow fever vaccine.

There are many counts of this clonotype. Here the CDR3 reads CRASRAGEETQYF. CDR3 DNA: TGCAGAGCCTCCCGAGCGGGCGAAGAGACCCAGTACTTC. J is TRBJ2-5 and V is TRBV20-1, with D possibly matching TRBD2 (6 bases). The CDR3 length is 13 residues. Germline CDR1 is DFQATT and CDR2 is SNEGSKA (reference sequence).

The genes are TRBV15 and TRBJ1-2, with D perhaps TRBD1 (6 bases). From germline, CDR1 is LNHNV and CDR2 YYDKDF (reference sequence). Trimming shortened V by 0 bases and J by 6 bases, and 14 bases separated the two germline ends. This CDR3 region has 15 residues. The CDR3 DNA is TGTGCCACCAGCAGAGATCGGACAGCCTTTAATGGCTACACCTTC. This codes for CATSRDRTAFNGYTF.

This clonotype was detected ten times or more. V usage is TRBV12-3 or TRBV12-4 and J usage is TRBJ2-3; possibly TRBD1 or TRBD2 for D (6 bases each). V gave up 5 bases and J gave up 5 bases, with 14 bases separating them. CDR3 size: 14 residues. CDR3 nucleotide sequence: TGTGCCAGCAGTCTCCGGGGGCGGGGAGATACGCAGTATTTT. This gives the protein CASSLRGRGDTQYF.

With respect to this clonotype: Compared with germline, one end of the junction differs, possibly owing to a read error. J is TRBJ2-1 and V is TRBV12-3 or TRBV12-4; D gene unclear. The CDR3 is 11 residues long. CDR3 sequence (DNA): TGTGCCAGCAGAGCTAGTAATGAGCTGTTCTTC. Encoded protein: CASRASNELFF.

This clonotype was counted only a few times. This chain connects TRBV7-3 to TRBJ2-3; 12 positions match TRBD2. The V gene's germline CDR1 is SGHTA and CDR2 FQGTGA. J was trimmed by 3 bases and V by 0 bases; bases with no gene match: 7. CDR3 length equals 18 residues. The CDR3 DNA reads TGTGCCAGCAGCTTAACGAGGCTAGCGGGGGGGCCGACAGATACGCAGTATTTT. It yields the protein CASSLTRLAGGPTDTQYF.

The sample holds a few counts of this clonotype. The chain is built from TRBV4-3 and TRBJ2-3; D not resolved. Deletions cut 0 bases from V and 2 bases from J, with 3 bases between. CDR1 is LGHNA and CDR2 is YSLEER in the germline V gene. This CDR3 contains 13 residues. In DNA, the CDR3 is TGCGCCAGCAGCCAAGAAATCACAGATACGCAGTATTTT. As protein: CASSQEITDTQYF.

The chain joins TRBV5-1 to TRBJ2-4; no reliable D call. The CDR3 covers 12 residues. Germline CDR1 reads SGHRS; CDR2 reads YFSETQ. V dropped 0 bases and J dropped 7 bases, with 5 bases sitting between them. The CDR3: CASSLDSNIQYF. CDR3 DNA sequence: TGCGCCAGCAGCTTGGATTCGAACATTCAGTACTTC.

V and J are TRBV18 and TRBJ2-7, with 9 bases identical to TRBD1. V lost 8 bases and J lost 1; bases outside the gene matches: 6. CDR1 is KGHSH, CDR2 LQKENI, per germline. The CDR3 loop spans 14 amino acids. The CDR3 region is CASQGQGQSYEQYF. The CDR3 coding sequence is TGTGCCAGCCAGGGACAGGGACAGTCCTACGAGCAGTACTTC. The full variable domain, its missing parts supplied by reference TRBV18 and TRBJ2-7, is NAGVMQNPRHLVRRRGQEARLRCSPMKGHSHVYWYRQLPEEGLKFMVYLQKENIIDESGMPKERFSAEFPKEGPSILRIQQVVRGDSAAYFCASQGQGQSYEQYFGPGTRLTVT.

The chain couples TRBV18 to TRBJ1-2, with 7 positions matching TRBD1. The length of the CDR3 is 14 residues. CDR1 KGHSH and CDR2 LQKENI come from the germline V gene. With 6 bases clipped from V and 7 bases from J, the junction kept 11 bases outside the gene matches. Here the CDR3 DNA reads TGTGCCAGCTCCCAGACAGGGAACCTCGCTGGCTACACCTTC. Translating it yields CASSQTGNLAGYTF.

This clonotype was detected ten times or more. The chain uses TRBV12-3 or TRBV12-4 and TRBJ2-7; D uncertain. The CDR3 sequence is 12 residues long. V shed 3 bases and J shed 3 bases, with 6 bases lying between them. The CDR3 nucleotides read TGTGCCAGCAGTTTGTTCGGCTACGAGCAGTACTTC. Its translation: CASSLFGYEQYF.

The chain employs TRBV15 and TRBJ2-2; D is unresolved. CDR1 is LNHNV, CDR2 YYDKDF, per germline (reference sequence). Trimming left V 0 bases short and J 6 bases short, with 8 bases between. This CDR3 contains 14 residues. CDR3 sequence: CATSRDRTAGELFF. Written as DNA, the CDR3 is TGTGCCACCAGCAGAGATCGGACGGCCGGGGAGCTGTTTTTT.

This clonotype was counted a few times. The V and J genes are TRBV6-5 and TRBJ2-2; 10 bases fit TRBD2. CDR1 and CDR2 (germline): MNHEY, SVGAGI. V lost 2 bases to trimming and J lost 1 base; unmatched junction nucleotides: 7. This CDR3 is built from 18 residues. The CDR3 spells CASSYHPASGGNTGELFF. In nucleotides, the CDR3 is TGTGCCAGCAGTTACCACCCGGCTAGCGGGGGGAACACCGGGGAGCTGTTTTTT.

At least ten counts were recorded for this clonotype. This chain joins TRBV4-2 and TRBJ2-2, with 12 nucleotides matching TRBD2. This CDR3 has 17 residues. CDR1 LGHNA and CDR2 YNFKEQ come from the germline V gene. Losses at the gene ends were 3 bases for V and 1 base for J; bases not matched to a gene: 3. The CDR3 loop reads CASSQAGLAGNTGELFF. The CDR3 region has the DNA TGTGCCAGCAGCCAGGCGGGACTAGCGGGGAACACCGGGGAGCTGTTTTTT.

CDR3 sequence: CSAGALTGANVLTF. CDR3 in DNA: TGCAGTGCCGGTGCCTTAACTGGGGCCAACGTCCTGACTTTC. The genes are TRBV20-1 and TRBJ2-6; D not certain. V was pared by 6 bases and J by 2 bases, with 11 bases between. The CDR3 spans 14 residues. Germline CDR1 DFQATT, CDR2 SNEGSKA (reference sequence).

This clonotype was seen more than once but under ten times. This chain uses TRBV15 with TRBJ1-5; 7 bases align to TRBD1. V lost 4 bases to trimming and J lost 6 bases; unmatched junction nucleotides: 6. Germline V gives CDR1 LNHNV, CDR2 YYDKDF (reference sequence). This CDR3 comprises 14 residues. CDR3 region: CATSIRQGSQPQHF. CDR3 nucleotide sequence: TGTGCCACCAGCATCAGACAGGGAAGTCAGCCCCAGCATTTT.